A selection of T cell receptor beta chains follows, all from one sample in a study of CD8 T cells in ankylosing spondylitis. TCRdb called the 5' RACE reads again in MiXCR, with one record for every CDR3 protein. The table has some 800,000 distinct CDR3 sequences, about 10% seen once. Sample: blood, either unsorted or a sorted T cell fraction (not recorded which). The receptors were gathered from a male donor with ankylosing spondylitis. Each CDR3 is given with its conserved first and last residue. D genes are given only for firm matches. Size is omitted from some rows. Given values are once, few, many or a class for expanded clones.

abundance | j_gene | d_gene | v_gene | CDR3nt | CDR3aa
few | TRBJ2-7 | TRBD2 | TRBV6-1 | TGTGCCAGCAGCCGAACGGGGGGGCCAAACTCCTACGAGCAGTACTTC | CASSRTGGPNSYEQYF
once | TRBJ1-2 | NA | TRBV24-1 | TGTGCCACCAGCGGGGGGTACTATGGCTACACCTTC | CATSGGYYGYTF
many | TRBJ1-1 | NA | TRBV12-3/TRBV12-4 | TGTGCCAGCACGGAGCATAGCCGAGCGGAGAACACTGAAGCTTTCTTT | CASTEHSRAENTEAFF
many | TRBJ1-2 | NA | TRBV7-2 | TGTGCCAGCAGCCGTTTTCAGGACGGTTACTATGGCTACACCTTC | CASSRFQDGYYGYTF
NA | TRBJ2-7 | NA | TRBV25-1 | TGTGCCAGCAGTGAAGGGGTGGATACAATCTACGAGCAGTACTTC | CASSEGVDTIYEQYF
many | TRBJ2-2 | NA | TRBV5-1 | TGCGCCAGCAGCTTCTCCGGGCCGAACACCGGGGAGCTGTTTTTT | CASSFSGPNTGELFF
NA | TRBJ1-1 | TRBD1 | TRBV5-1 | TGCGCCAGCAGCTTGGGGGTGACAGGGGGAACTGAAGCTTTCTTT | CASSLGVTGGTEAFF
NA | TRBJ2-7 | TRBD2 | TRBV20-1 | TGCAGTGCTCCCCCAGCGGGAGGGTCCTACGAGCAGTACTTC | CSAPPAGGSYEQYF
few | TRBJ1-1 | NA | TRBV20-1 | TGCAGTGCCAGACCTGGACCCTCCCCGGCCGAAGCTTTCTTT | CSARPGPSPAEAFF
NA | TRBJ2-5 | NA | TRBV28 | TGTGCCAGCGCTCGGCCTTATACTCGGGAGACCCAGTACTTC | CASARPYTRETQYF
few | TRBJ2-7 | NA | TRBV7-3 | TGTGCCAGCAGCAACACAGGGACTGAGCAGTACTTC | CASSNTGTEQYF
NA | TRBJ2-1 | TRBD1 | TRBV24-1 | TGTGCCACCAGTGATGCAGGGGGCGACGAGCAGTTCTTC | CATSDAGGDEQFF
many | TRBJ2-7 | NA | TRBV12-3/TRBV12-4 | TGTGCCAGCAGATCTTGGGGGACCTACGAGCAGTACTTC | CASRSWGTYEQYF
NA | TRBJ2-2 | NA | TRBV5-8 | TGTGCCATCAGCCTGGGGCTCGCCGGGGAGCTGTTTTTT | CAISLGLAGELFF
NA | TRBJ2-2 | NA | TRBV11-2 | TGTGCCAGCAGTATGAGTAGCTTGAACACCGGGGAGCTGTTTTTT | CASSMSSLNTGELFF
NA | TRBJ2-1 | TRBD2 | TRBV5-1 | TGCGCCAGCTCCCGGACTAGCGGGAGATTCAATGAGCAGTTCTTC | CASSRTSGRFNEQFF
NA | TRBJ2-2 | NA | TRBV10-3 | TGTGCCATCAGAGAGACCGGGGAGCTGTTTTTT | CAIRETGELFF
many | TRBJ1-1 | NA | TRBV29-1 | TGCAGCGTTGAATCTAAGTTGAAGGCTGAAGCTTTCTTT | CSVESKLKAEAFF
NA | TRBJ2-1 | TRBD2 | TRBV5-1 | TGCGCCAGCCGTCGAACTAGCGTACAGTACAATGAGCAGTTCTTC | CASRRTSVQYNEQFF
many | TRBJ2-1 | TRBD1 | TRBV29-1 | TGCAGCGGCGACAGGGCCAATGAGCAGTTCTTC | CSGDRANEQFF
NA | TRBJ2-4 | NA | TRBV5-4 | TGTGCCAGCAGCTTGGGGGCCGGGGGCAAAAACATTCAGTACTTC | CASSLGAGGKNIQYF